The entry that follows covers one TCR beta chain sequence. The antigen is not known. This sample is part of a study of shared clonotypes between healthy human individuals. Whole-study findings and limits: For sorted subsets, rarefaction showed incomplete sequencing despite large depth. Generation of non-shared clonotypes was less probable than generation of clonotypes shared by all four donors.

V lost 5 bases and J lost 6, with 10 bases in between. The CDR3 covers 13 residues. Germline V lookup: CDR1 LNHDA, CDR2 SQIVND (reference sequence). In the authors' methods: ImmunoSEQ yielded junction-only sequences lacking quality scores, so filtering differed. The assay was immunoSEQ multiplex PCR, and TCRdb's table has in-frame clones only and misses some. That table is the source of V, J and clone size, and D and trimming were worked out from the DNA. Of about 710,000 clones in the sample, about 80% are singletons; the top ten hold roughly 1.9%. This TCR was sampled from a woman aged 30 to 39 in good health. The specimen sequenced was memory CD4+ T cells sorted from blood. Documented subset: CD45RA-negative fraction. This chain uses TRBV19 with TRBJ2-2; D is undetermined. The chain's CDR3 is CASSGWSAGELFF. The CDR3 coding sequence is TGTGCCAGTAGTGGTTGGTCAGCCGGGGAGCTGTTTTTT.